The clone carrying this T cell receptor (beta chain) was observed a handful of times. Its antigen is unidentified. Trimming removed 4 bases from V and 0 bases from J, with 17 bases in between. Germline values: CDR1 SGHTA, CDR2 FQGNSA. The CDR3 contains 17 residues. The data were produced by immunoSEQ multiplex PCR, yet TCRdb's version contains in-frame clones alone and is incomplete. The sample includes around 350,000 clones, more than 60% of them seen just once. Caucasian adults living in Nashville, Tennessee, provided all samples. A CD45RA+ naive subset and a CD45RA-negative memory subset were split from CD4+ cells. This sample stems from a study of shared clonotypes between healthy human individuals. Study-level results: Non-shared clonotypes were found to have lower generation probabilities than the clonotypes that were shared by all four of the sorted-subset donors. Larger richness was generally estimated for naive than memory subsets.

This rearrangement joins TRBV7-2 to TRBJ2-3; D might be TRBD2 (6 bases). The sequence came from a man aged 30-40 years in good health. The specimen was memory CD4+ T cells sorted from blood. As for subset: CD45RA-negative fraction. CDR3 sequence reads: CASSSVFSGGSTDTQYF. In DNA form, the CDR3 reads TGTGCCAGCAGCTCCGTTTTCAGCGGAGGGAGCACAGATACGCAGTATTTT.